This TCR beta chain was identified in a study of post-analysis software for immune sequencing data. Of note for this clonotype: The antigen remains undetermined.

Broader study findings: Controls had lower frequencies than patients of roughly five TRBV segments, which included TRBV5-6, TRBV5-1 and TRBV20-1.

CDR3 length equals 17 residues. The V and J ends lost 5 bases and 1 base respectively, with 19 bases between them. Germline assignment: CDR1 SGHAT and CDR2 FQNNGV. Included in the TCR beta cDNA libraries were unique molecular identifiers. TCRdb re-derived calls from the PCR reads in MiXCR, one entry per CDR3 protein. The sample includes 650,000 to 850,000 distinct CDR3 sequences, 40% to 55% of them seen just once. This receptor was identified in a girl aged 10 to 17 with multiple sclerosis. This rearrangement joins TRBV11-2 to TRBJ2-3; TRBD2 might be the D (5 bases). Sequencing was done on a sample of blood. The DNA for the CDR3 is TGTGCCAGCAGCCCCCCCGACAAAGGACTGCGCACAGATACGCAGTATTTT. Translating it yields CASSPPDKGLRTDTQYF. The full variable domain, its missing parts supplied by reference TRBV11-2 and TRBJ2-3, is EAGVAQSPRYKIIEKRQSVAFWCNPISGHATLYWYQQILGQGPKLLIQFQNNGVVDDSQLPKDRFSAERLKGVDSTLKIQPAKLEDSAVYLCASSPPDKGLRTDTQYFGPGTRLTVL.